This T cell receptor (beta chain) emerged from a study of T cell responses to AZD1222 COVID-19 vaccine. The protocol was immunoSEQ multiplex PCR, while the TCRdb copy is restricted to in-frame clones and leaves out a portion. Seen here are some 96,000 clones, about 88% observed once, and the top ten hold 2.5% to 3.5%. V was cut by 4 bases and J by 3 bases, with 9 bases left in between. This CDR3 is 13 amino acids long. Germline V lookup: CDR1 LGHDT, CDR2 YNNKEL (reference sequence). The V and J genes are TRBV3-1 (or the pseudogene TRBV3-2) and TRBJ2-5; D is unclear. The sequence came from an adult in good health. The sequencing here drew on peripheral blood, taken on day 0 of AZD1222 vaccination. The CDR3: CASSPSSEETQYF. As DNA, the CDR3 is TGTGCCAGCAGCCCCTCGTCGGAAGAGACCCAGTACTTC.